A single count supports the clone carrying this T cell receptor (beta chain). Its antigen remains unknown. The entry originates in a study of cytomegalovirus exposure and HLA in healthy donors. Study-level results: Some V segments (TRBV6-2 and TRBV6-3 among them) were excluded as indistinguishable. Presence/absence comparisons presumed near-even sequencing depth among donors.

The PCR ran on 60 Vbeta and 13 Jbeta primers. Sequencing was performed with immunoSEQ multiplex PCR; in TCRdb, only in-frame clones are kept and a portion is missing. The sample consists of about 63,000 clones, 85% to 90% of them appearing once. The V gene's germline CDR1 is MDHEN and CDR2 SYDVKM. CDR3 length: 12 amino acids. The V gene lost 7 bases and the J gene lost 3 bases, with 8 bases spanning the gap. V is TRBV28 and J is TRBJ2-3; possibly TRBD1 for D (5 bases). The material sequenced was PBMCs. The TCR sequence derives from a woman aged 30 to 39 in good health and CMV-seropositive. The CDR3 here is CASTSGTDTQYF. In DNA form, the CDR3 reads TGTGCCAGCACGTCAGGGACAGATACGCAGTATTTT.